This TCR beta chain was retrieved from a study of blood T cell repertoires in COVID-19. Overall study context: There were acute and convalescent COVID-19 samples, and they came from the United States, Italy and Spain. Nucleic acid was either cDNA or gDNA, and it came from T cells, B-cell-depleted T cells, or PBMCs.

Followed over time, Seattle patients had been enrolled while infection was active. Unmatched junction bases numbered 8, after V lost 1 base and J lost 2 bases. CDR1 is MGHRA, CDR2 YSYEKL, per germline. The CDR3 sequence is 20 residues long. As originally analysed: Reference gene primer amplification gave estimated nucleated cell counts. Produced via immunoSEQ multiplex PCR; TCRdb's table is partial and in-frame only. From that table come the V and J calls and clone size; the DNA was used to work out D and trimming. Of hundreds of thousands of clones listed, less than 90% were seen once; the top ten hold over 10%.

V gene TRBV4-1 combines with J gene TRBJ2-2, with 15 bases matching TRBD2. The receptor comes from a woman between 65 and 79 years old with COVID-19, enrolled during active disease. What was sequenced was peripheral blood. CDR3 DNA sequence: TGCGCCAGCAGCCAAGTTTTTGGGGGACTAGCGGGGGGAAACACCGGGGAGCTGTTTTTT. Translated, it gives CASSQVFGGLAGGNTGELFF.